What follows are 29 T cell receptor beta chains derived from one specimen sequenced in a study of monozygotic twins with inflammatory bowel disease. TCRdb derives one entry per CDR3 protein from the 5' RACE reads, leaving out DNA. This sample lists around 380,000 distinct CDR3 sequences; its ten largest clones have 2.4%. The sequencing input was blood. The receptors shown here come from a human donor with ulcerative colitis or Crohn's disease, or a healthy co-twin of an affected twin (not recorded which).

The chain has TRBV6-1 and TRBJ2-1; TCRdb lists TRBD1, though no DNA is available to test this call. From germline, CDR1 is MNHNS and CDR2 SASEGT. The CDR3 loop spans 15 amino acids. The CDR3 protein is CASRGAGGPYNEQFF.

The rearrangement links TRBV20-1 to TRBJ1-5; the D gene TCRdb calls, TRBD1, cannot be checked with no DNA. This CDR3 contains 15 residues. Looked up from germline, CDR1 is DFQATT and CDR2 is SNEGSKA (reference sequence). CDR3: CSAPFNAGLGQPQHF.

The rearrangement links TRBV4-1 to TRBJ2-7; with no DNA, the TCRdb D assignment of TRBD2 cannot be verified. CDR3 length: 15 residues. Germline values: CDR1 MGHRA, CDR2 YSYEKL. This chain's CDR3 is CASSQPGLGAYEQYF.

The chain employs TRBV3-1 and TRBJ2-7; TCRdb proposes TRBD2, but this gene call is untestable without DNA. Germline V CDR1 and CDR2: LGHDT, YNNKEL (reference sequence). There are 14 residues in the CDR3. CDR3 sequence: CASSQDLAGGIEYF.

The chain has TRBV20-1 and TRBJ2-5; TCRdb designates TRBD2, a call that cannot be tested without DNA. Per germline, CDR1 DFQATT and CDR2 SNEGSKA (reference sequence). The CDR3 has 14 amino acids. The CDR3 loop is CSASDAGGLETQYF.

V is TRBV5-4 and J is TRBJ2-3; TCRdb's D call of TRBD2 is untestable without DNA. The germline V gene has CDR1 SGHNT and CDR2 YYREEE (reference sequence). This CDR3 is 16 amino acids long. CDR3 loop: CASSHRLTRHTDTQYF. Using reference TRBV5-4 and TRBJ2-3 for the parts outside the CDR3, the full variable domain is ETGVTQSPTHLIKTRGQQVTLRCSSQSGHNTVSWYQQALGQGPQFIFQYYREEENGRGNFPPRFSGLQFPNYSSELNVNALELDDSALYLCASSHRLTRHTDTQYFGPGTRLTVL.

V usage is TRBV29-1 and J usage is TRBJ2-5; without DNA, the TCRdb call of TRBD1 cannot be checked. CDR1 SQVTM and CDR2 ANQGSEA come from the germline V gene. This CDR3 comprises 16 residues. The CDR3 here is CSVEDMGGGLRETQYF.

V usage is TRBV12-3 or TRBV12-4 and J usage is TRBJ1-1; TCRdb's assignment of TRBD1 cannot be checked, as there is no DNA. The CDR3 runs 15 residues. CDR3 in amino acids: CASTLTGGQNTEAFF.

The chain combines TRBV6-5 with TRBJ2-5; TCRdb calls TRBD1, which cannot be checked without DNA. This CDR3 is built from 12 residues. Germline loops: CDR1 MNHEY, CDR2 SVGAGI. The CDR3: CASSYFGGTQYF.

This chain uses TRBV11-2 with TRBJ1-1; TCRdb designates TRBD1, a call that cannot be tested without DNA. The CDR3 totals 13 residues. Germline-derived CDR1 and CDR2 are SGHAT and FQNNGV. The CDR3 loop reads CASSLARENEAFF. The whole variable domain, filled in from reference TRBV11-2 and TRBJ1-1, reads EAGVAQSPRYKIIEKRQSVAFWCNPISGHATLYWYQQILGQGPKLLIQFQNNGVVDDSQLPKDRFSAERLKGVDSTLKIQPAKLEDSAVYLCASSLARENEAFFGQGTRLTVV.

V is TRBV29-1 and J is TRBJ1-1. Germline CDR1 and CDR2: SQVTM and ANQGSEA. The CDR3 runs to 11 residues. The CDR3 region is CSVAIAAEAFF.

The chain carries TRBV9 and TRBJ2-7; the D call of TRBD1 rests on TCRdb alone, since no DNA is present to check it. Germline CDR1 SGDLS, CDR2 YYNGEE. This CDR3 is built from 13 residues. The CDR3 sequence: CASSSLQGSEQYF. The full variable domain, completed using reference TRBV9 and TRBJ2-7, is DSGVTQTPKHLITATGQRVTLRCSPRSGDLSVYWYQQSLDQGLQFLIQYYNGEERAKGNILERFSAQQFPDLHSELNLSSLELGDSALYFCASSSLQGSEQYFGPGTRLTVT.

The V call is TRBV20-1, the J call TRBJ1-6; the TCRdb D gene call, TRBD1, has no DNA to confirm it. In germline, CDR1 is DFQATT, CDR2 SNEGSKA (reference sequence). The CDR3 has 16 residues. This CDR3 is CSARGPLSSYNSPLHF.

The chain couples TRBV20-1 to TRBJ2-1; TCRdb picks TRBD2, but there is no DNA to check that call. The CDR3 is made up of 17 amino acids. CDR1 DFQATT and CDR2 SNEGSKA come from the germline V gene (reference sequence). The CDR3 is CSARADGLAGAYNEQFF.

The V and J genes are TRBV5-1 and TRBJ2-3; the TCRdb call, TRBD1, lacks DNA for checking. The CDR3 totals 16 residues. The V gene's germline CDR1 is SGHRS and CDR2 YFSETQ. This CDR3 reads CASGTSGQGVTDTQYF.

The rearrangement links TRBV4-3 to TRBJ1-2; the D call of TRBD1 rests on TCRdb alone, since no DNA is present to check it. CDR1 is LGHNA and CDR2 is YSLEER in the germline V gene. The CDR3 sequence is 15 residues long. CDR3 sequence reads: CASSQDFGQGGGYTF.

The chain links TRBV7-2 to TRBJ2-3; the D gene TCRdb calls, TRBD2, cannot be checked with no DNA. This CDR3 is built from 15 residues. From germline, CDR1 is SGHTA and CDR2 FQGNSA. CDR3: CASSPWSGYTDTQYF.

In terms of frequency, this clonotype is medium-sized. This chain links TRBV4-1 with TRBJ1-1; the TRBD1 assignment by TCRdb is unverifiable without DNA. This CDR3 is 16 amino acids long. Germline assignment: CDR1 MGHRA and CDR2 YSYEKL. The CDR3 spells CASSPILRTGNTEAFF.

V usage is TRBV27 and J usage is TRBJ2-3; TCRdb picks TRBD2, but there is no DNA to check that call. The CDR3 spans 16 residues. CDR1 and CDR2 from the germline V gene are MNHEY and SMNVEV (reference sequence). The CDR3 loop is CASSAGTSGSSDTQYF.

The J gene is TRBJ2-7, the V gene TRBV18; TCRdb outputs TRBD2, but without DNA this stays unchecked. CDR3 length equals 15 residues. Germline assignment: CDR1 KGHSH and CDR2 LQKENI. CDR3 sequence reads: CASSPLGLPSNEQYF.

CDR3 amino acids: CASRGSGGAETQYF. This chain links TRBV28 with TRBJ2-5; the D call of TRBD1 rests on TCRdb alone, since no DNA is present to check it. Germline CDR1 MDHEN, CDR2 SYDVKM. This CDR3 region has 14 residues.

V gene TRBV14 combines with J gene TRBJ2-3; as DNA is missing, the TRBD2 call by TCRdb cannot be tested. CDR3 length equals 15 residues. Germline CDR1 reads SGHDN; CDR2 reads FVKESK. CDR3 sequence reads: CASSPSGGLADTQYF.

V is TRBV14 and J is TRBJ2-4; TCRdb selects TRBD1, and the lack of DNA leaves this call unchecked. The CDR3 runs to 16 residues. Germline V gives CDR1 SGHDN, CDR2 FVKESK. CDR3 in amino acids: CASSQRSIGGKNIQYF.

This rearrangement joins TRBV29-1 to TRBJ1-3; TCRdb selects TRBD1, and the lack of DNA leaves this call unchecked. CDR3 length: 13 amino acids. CDR1 SQVTM and CDR2 ANQGSEA come from the germline V gene. The CDR3 sequence is CSVSGTFGNTIYF.

The chain couples TRBV2 to TRBJ1-2. The germline CDR1 and CDR2 sequences are SNHLY and FYNNEI. The CDR3 consists of 13 residues. The CDR3 loop reads CASRVPDGYGYTF.

The chain employs TRBV11-2 and TRBJ2-1; the TCRdb call, TRBD1, lacks DNA for checking. The CDR3 contains 17 residues. CDR1 is SGHAT and CDR2 is FQNNGV in the germline V gene. CDR3 amino acids: CASGAPQSDRVSSSQFF.

V and J are TRBV5-1 and TRBJ2-5; checking the TCRdb D call of TRBD2 is not possible without DNA. The CDR3 totals 14 residues. CDR1 and CDR2 from the germline V gene are SGHRS and YFSETQ. The CDR3 loop reads CASSLGAGGGAQYF.

CDR3 protein: CASSQSPRGWPYEQYF. The J gene is TRBJ2-7, the V gene TRBV23-1; TCRdb selects TRBD1, and the lack of DNA leaves this call unchecked. TRBV23-1 is recorded as an ORF, its role being uncertain. The length of the CDR3 is 16 residues.

This chain joins TRBV5-4 and TRBJ2-5; TCRdb's assignment of TRBD1 cannot be checked, as there is no DNA. The CDR3 spans 16 residues. Germline V gene lookup returns CDR1 SGHNT and CDR2 YYREEE (reference sequence). This CDR3 is CASSYEPTGPRETQYF.